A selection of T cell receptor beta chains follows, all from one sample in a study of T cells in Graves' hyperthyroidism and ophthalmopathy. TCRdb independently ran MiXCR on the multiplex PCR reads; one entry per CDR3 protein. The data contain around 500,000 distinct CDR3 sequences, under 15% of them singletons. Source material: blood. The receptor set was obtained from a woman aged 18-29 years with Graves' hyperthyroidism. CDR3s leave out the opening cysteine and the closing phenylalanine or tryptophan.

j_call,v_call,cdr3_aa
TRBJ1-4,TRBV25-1,ASGRQGSNEKLF
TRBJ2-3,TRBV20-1,SATTSGNTDTQY
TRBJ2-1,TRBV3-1,ASSTPGQVSYNEQF
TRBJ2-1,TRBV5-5,ASSFGGPYSYNEQF
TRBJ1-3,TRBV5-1,ASSLQGGETGNTIY
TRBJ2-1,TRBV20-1,SAWRTSGRVDSYNEQF
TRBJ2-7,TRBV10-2,ASSTPGTGSSYEQY
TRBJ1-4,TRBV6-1,AVDGPNEKLF
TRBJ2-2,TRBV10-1,ASSDPSENTGELF
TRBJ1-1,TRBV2,ASSDARKGGDTEAF
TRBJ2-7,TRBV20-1,SARDPSGTSGRALYEQY
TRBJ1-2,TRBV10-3,AIDSPNYGYT
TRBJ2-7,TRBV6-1,ASSEGGTSGSYEQY
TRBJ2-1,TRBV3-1,ASSQVANEQF